Here is one T cell receptor beta chain with its context. This CDR3 is 12 amino acids long. Germline loops: CDR1 LNHDA, CDR2 SQIVND (reference sequence). The ends were cut back, 4 bases at V and 6 bases at J, with 9 bases in the middle. The data are from a study of OX40 agonist ivuxolimab in advanced cancers. Turning to the study itself: Ivuxolimab doses were 0.01, 0.1, 0.3, 1.5, 3 or 10 mg/kg every 2 weeks. People in dose escalation had one of these cancers: hepatocellular carcinoma, melanoma, renal cell or head and neck cancer.

Generated by immunoSEQ multiplex PCR, the TCRdb table keeps only in-frame clones and is missing some. The table shows under 95,000 clones, with 89% occurring only once. This material consisted of CD4+ or CD8+ T cells sorted from blood, taken in a trial of the OX40 agonist ivuxolimab. V usage is TRBV19 and J usage is TRBJ2-5; possible D gene TRBD1, 5 bases. This sequence originates from an adult with an advanced solid tumor such as melanoma, head and neck, liver or kidney cancer. The CDR3 DNA follows: TGTGCCAGTAGTACGCAGGGCCAGACCCAGTACTTC. As protein: CASSTQGQTQYF.